The rows below give T cell receptor beta chains drawn from one sample of a study of T cells in Graves' hyperthyroidism and ophthalmopathy. TCRdb passed the multiplex PCR reads through MiXCR, listing each CDR3 protein once. The repertoire consists of a few hundred thousand distinct CDR3 sequences, with 13% to 15% occurring once and the leading ten covering around 20%. Sequencing used blood. Receptor source: an older woman with Graves' ophthalmopathy. CDR3s include the opening cysteine and the closing phenylalanine or tryptophan. The D gene is left open where the match is weak. Only part of the rows carry a size: once, few, many, or a class if the clone is expanded.

V gene	D gene	clone size	J gene	CDR3 DNA	CDR3 protein
TRBV19	.	.	TRBJ2-7	TGTGCCAGTAGTATGACCGGAGTCGAGCAGTACTTC	CASSMTGVEQYF
TRBV5-1	TRBD2	few	TRBJ2-2	TGCGCCAGCAGGCAACTAGCGGGGAACACCGGGGAGCCGTTTTTT	CASRQLAGNTGEPFF
TRBV9	TRBD1	many	TRBJ2-7	TGTGCCAGCAGCGTAGGAGACAGGGGGCTACACGAGCAGTACTTC	CASSVGDRGLHEQYF
TRBV30	.	.	TRBJ1-4	TGTGCCTTCTCCCAGGGGAAACTGTTTTTT	CAFSQGKLFF
TRBV6-1	.	many	TRBJ2-2	TGTGCCAGCAGGACTAGGGAGGACACCGGGGAGCTGTTTTTT	CASRTREDTGELFF
TRBV6-1	TRBD1	many	TRBJ1-2	TGTGCCAGCAGCCCTGCCGGGACAGGCACCTATGGCTACACCTTC	CASSPAGTGTYGYTF
TRBV7-8	.	.	TRBJ2-7	TGTGCCAGCAGCTTAGGGGGGGCGGGATCCCTCTACGAGCAGTACTTC	CASSLGGAGSLYEQYF
TRBV5-1	.	few	TRBJ2-1	TGCGCCAGCAGCCGGGGGGCGGGGAGCTCCTACAATGAGCAGTTCTTC	CASSRGAGSSYNEQFF
TRBV5-1	.	many	TRBJ2-1	TGCGCCAGCAGCTTCTCAGGGTCGGGCTCCTACAATGAGCAGTTCTTC	CASSFSGSGSYNEQFF
TRBV3-1	.	.	TRBJ2-7	TGTGCCAGCAGCCGGGGTAGCGGTTTTGGGTCCTACGAGCAGTACTTC	CASSRGSGFGSYEQYF
TRBV5-1	.	many	TRBJ1-1	TGCGCCAGCAGCCCGGACAGAGGCTTGCCTGAAGCTTTCTTT	CASSPDRGLPEAFF
TRBV20-1	.	many	TRBJ2-1	TGCAGTGCTAGGAGTTTACTTAGGCAGTACAATGAGCAGTTCTTC	CSARSLLRQYNEQFF
TRBV7-9	.	many	TRBJ2-7	TGTGCCAGCAGCTTAGCGTGGAGTGGAAACGAGCAGTACTTC	CASSLAWSGNEQYF
TRBV11-1	TRBD2	many	TRBJ2-1	TGTGCCAGCAGCTTAGCGCTTGCGGGAGGGATCTTACCCAATGAGCAGTTCTTC	CASSLALAGGILPNEQFF
TRBV12-3/TRBV12-4	TRBD2	many	TRBJ2-5	TGTGCCAGCAGCCCTACTAGCGGTTTAGGTTTTCAGTACTTC	CASSPTSGLGFQYF
TRBV14	TRBD2	few	TRBJ2-3	TGTGCCAGCAGCCAAGACGGTAGCGGGGCAACAGATACGCAGTATTTT	CASSQDGSGATDTQYF
TRBV5-1	TRBD2	.	TRBJ2-3	TGCGCCAGCAGCTTTCCCGACGCGGGAGACCCAGATACGCAGTATTTT	CASSFPDAGDPDTQYF
TRBV6-1	.	.	TRBJ2-4	TGTGCCAGCAGTGAAATTGAGCCCTACCTAGCCAAAAACATTCAGTACTTC	CASSEIEPYLAKNIQYF
TRBV6-1	.	many	TRBJ1-2	TGTGCCAGCAAGGGGCCCTTGGGAGGCTACACCTTC	CASKGPLGGYTF
TRBV6-1	TRBD2	.	TRBJ2-3	TGTGCCAGCAGCGGGGAGGGCCGAACAGATACGCAGTATTTT	CASSGEGRTDTQYF
TRBV20-1	.	few	TRBJ1-1	TGCAGTGCTAGATCGGACAGACCGAACACTGAAGCTTTCTTT	CSARSDRPNTEAFF
TRBV28	.	many	TRBJ2-1	TGTGCCAGCAGATCTCCGGGACGCTACAATGAGCAGTTCTTC	CASRSPGRYNEQFF
TRBV29-1	.	.	TRBJ2-6	TGCAGCGTTGAGGGGAGGCGAGGGTCCGGGGCCAACGTCCTGACTTTC	CSVEGRRGSGANVLTF
TRBV6-1	.	many	TRBJ2-7	TGTGCCAGCAGCCCTAGCGCGGGTGCCTACGAGCAGTACTTC	CASSPSAGAYEQYF
TRBV28	TRBD2	many	TRBJ2-7	TGTGCCAGCAGTTTAACTAGCGTACACGAGCAGTACTTC	CASSLTSVHEQYF
TRBV24-1	TRBD1	.	TRBJ2-7	TGTGCCACCAGTGATTTGTCAGGGGGCGAGCAGTACTTC	CATSDLSGGEQYF
TRBV10-3	.	many	TRBJ1-4	TGTGCCATCAGTGAGACAGCAACCGCTGGTGAAAAACTGTTTTTT	CAISETATAGEKLFF
TRBV28	TRBD2	.	TRBJ2-1	TGTGCCAGCAGTATCCCCACCTATAGCGGGGGCAGCGAAGGGTCCTACAATGAGCAGTTCTTC	CASSIPTYSGGSEGSYNEQFF
TRBV5-1	.	few	TRBJ2-4	TGCGCCAGCAGCTCTGACGTCGGGGTGGCCATTCAGTACTTC	CASSSDVGVAIQYF
TRBV28	.	.	TRBJ2-5	TGTGCCAGCAGTCAGCTGGGGCGCAGGGAGACCCAGTACTTC	CASSQLGRRETQYF
TRBV7-8	.	few	TRBJ2-5	TGTGCCAGCAGCGCTTTTGCCGGGGAGTACTTC	CASSAFAGEYF
TRBV2	TRBD2	many	TRBJ2-5	TGTGCCAGCAGTGGTGGAGCGGGACAAGAGACCCAGTACTTC	CASSGGAGQETQYF
TRBV30	.	many	TRBJ2-1	TGTGCCTGGAGTGTGCTAGCAGAGAATGAGCAGTTCTTC	CAWSVLAENEQFF
TRBV20-1	.	many	TRBJ1-5	TGCAGTGCTAGTTTTGCGACTCAAAGCAATCAGCCCCAGCATTTT	CSASFATQSNQPQHF
TRBV2	.	.	TRBJ1-2	TGTGCCAGCAGCCTACAGGGTCCTTCGTCTTATGGCTACACCTTC	CASSLQGPSSYGYTF
TRBV27	TRBD1	.	TRBJ2-7	TGTGCCGCCGGGACAGGGGGCCCCTACGAGCAGTACTTC	CAAGTGGPYEQYF
TRBV11-2	.	.	TRBJ1-1	TGTGCCAGCAGCTTTGTCACGGCCGCCCTGAACACTGAAGCTTTCTTT	CASSFVTAALNTEAFF
TRBV7-3	.	many	TRBJ2-1	TGTGCCAGCAGCTATCGAGGCTCCAATGAGCAGTTCTTC	CASSYRGSNEQFF
TRBV28	TRBD1	.	TRBJ1-1	TGTGCCAGCAGGACCGGGACAGGAGGCATGAACACTGAAGCTTTCTTT	CASRTGTGGMNTEAFF
TRBV6-1	.	many	TRBJ2-1	TGTGCCAGCACCCCGGGGGCCGATGAGCAGTTCTTC	CASTPGADEQFF
TRBV30	.	once	TRBJ1-1	TGTGCCTGGAGTCCAGGGAGGGACACTGAAGCTTTCTTT	CAWSPGRDTEAFF
TRBV10-1	.	.	TRBJ1-2	TGCGCCAGCAACCTAAAAGAGACGACTACTAACTATGGCTACACCTTC	CASNLKETTTNYGYTF
TRBV29-1	.	.	TRBJ2-7	TGCAGCGTTGTGCTAGCCTCCCTCTACGAGCAGTACTTC	CSVVLASLYEQYF
TRBV2	.	.	TRBJ2-7	TGTGCCAGCAGCGGGACTCCCCACGAGCAGTACTTC	CASSGTPHEQYF
TRBV25-1	.	.	TRBJ1-5	TGTGCCAGCAGTGATGGTGTGCAGCCCCAGCATTTT	CASSDGVQPQHF